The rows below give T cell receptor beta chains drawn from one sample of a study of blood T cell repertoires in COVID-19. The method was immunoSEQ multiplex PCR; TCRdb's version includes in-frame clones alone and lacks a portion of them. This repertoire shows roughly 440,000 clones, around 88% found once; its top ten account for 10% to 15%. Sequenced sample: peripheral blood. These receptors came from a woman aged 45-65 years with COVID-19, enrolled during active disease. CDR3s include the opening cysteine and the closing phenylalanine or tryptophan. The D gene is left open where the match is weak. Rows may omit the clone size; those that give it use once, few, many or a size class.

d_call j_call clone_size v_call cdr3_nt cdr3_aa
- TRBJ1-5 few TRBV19 TGTGCCAGTAGTATATCTCGACGGGGTTTGGATCAGCCCCAGCATTTT CASSISRRGLDQPQHF
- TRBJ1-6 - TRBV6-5 TGTGCCAGCAGTTACACCGGGGGAGATTCACCCCTCCACTTT CASSYTGGDSPLHF
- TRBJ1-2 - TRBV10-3 TGTGCCATCAGTGAGTCCAGGGGACTATCCTATGGCTACACCTTC CAISESRGLSYGYTF
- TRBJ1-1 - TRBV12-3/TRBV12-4 TGTGCCAGCAGGCACCGGTCTGAAGCTTTCTTT CASRHRSEAFF
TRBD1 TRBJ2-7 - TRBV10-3 TGTGCCATCAGTGAATCTCGGACAGGACACGAGAGCTCCTACGAGCAGTACTTC CAISESRTGHESSYEQYF
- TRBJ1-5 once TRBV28 TGTGCCAGCAGCCCCCCCGGGATTCAGCCCCAGCATTTT CASSPPGIQPQHF
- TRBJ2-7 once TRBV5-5 TGTGCCAGCAGCCTCCGGGGGTACGAGCAGTACTTC CASSLRGYEQYF
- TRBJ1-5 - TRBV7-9 TGTGCCAGCAGCCCCGACAGGACAGGCAATCAGCCCCAGCATTTT CASSPDRTGNQPQHF
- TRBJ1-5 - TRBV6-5 TGTGCCAGCAGCCGGACATTCGAAAGCAATCAGCCCCAGCATTTT CASSRTFESNQPQHF
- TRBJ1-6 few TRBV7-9 TGTGCCAGCCCTGGGGCGGGAGATAATTCACCCCTCCACTTT CASPGAGDNSPLHF
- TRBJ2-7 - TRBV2 TGTGCCAGCAGCCGCCAGAGCGGGCAGGGCTACGAGCAGTACTTC CASSRQSGQGYEQYF
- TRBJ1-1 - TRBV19 TGTGCCAGTAGTATAGGGGGGGTTGGGACTGAAGCTTTCTTT CASSIGGVGTEAFF
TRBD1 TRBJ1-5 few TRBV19 TGTGCCAGTAGTGGGGGGACAGGGCCTCAGCCCCAGCATTTT CASSGGTGPQPQHF
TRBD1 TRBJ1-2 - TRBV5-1 TGCGCCAGCAGCCGCGGACAGGCCAACTATGGCTACACCTTC CASSRGQANYGYTF
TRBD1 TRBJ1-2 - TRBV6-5 TGTGCCAGCAGTTACGGGGGGACAGGGTGGGGCTACACCTTC CASSYGGTGWGYTF
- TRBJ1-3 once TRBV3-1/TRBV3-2 TGTGCCAGCGCGCGGGGACTTGGAAACACCATATATTTT CASARGLGNTIYF
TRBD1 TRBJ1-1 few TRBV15 TGTGCCACCAGCAGAGAATGGCAGGGGGACACTGAAGCTTTCTTT CATSREWQGDTEAFF
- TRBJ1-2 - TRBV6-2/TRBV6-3 TGTGCCAGCAGCCTTGGACAGCTCAACTATGGCTACACCTTC CASSLGQLNYGYTF
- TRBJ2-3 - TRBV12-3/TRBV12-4 TGTGCCAGCAGTTTCAGTGGCACAGATACGCAGTATTTT CASSFSGTDTQYF
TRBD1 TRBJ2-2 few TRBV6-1 TGTGCCAGCAGTGAAGCGACAGGACAGGCGACCGGGGAGCTGTTTTTT CASSEATGQATGELFF
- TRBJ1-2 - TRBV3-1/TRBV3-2 TGTGCCAGCAGCCCGAGGGGGGGAAGCTATGGCTACACCTTC CASSPRGGSYGYTF
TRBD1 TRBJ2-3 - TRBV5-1 TGCGCCAGCAGCTCGTACGACAGGGAAACAGATACGCAGTATTTT CASSSYDRETDTQYF
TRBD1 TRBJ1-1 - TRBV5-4 TGTGCCAGCAGCAGACAGGGGGAGCCTGAAGCTTTCTTT CASSRQGEPEAFF
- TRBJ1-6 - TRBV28 TGTGCCACCTTCTCGGGGGGTAGAGATAATTCACCCCTCCACTTT CATFSGGRDNSPLHF
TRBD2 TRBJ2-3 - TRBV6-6 TGTGCCAGCAGTTACGGACTAGCGGGGGGCACAGATACGCAGTATTTT CASSYGLAGGTDTQYF
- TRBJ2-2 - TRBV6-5 TGTGCCAGCAGTCCTCAGGCGGGGCTTAGCGAGCTGTTTTTT CASSPQAGLSELFF
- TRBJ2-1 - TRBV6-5 TGTGCCAGCAACAAAGGGGGAAACTCCTACAATGAGCAGTTCTTC CASNKGGNSYNEQFF